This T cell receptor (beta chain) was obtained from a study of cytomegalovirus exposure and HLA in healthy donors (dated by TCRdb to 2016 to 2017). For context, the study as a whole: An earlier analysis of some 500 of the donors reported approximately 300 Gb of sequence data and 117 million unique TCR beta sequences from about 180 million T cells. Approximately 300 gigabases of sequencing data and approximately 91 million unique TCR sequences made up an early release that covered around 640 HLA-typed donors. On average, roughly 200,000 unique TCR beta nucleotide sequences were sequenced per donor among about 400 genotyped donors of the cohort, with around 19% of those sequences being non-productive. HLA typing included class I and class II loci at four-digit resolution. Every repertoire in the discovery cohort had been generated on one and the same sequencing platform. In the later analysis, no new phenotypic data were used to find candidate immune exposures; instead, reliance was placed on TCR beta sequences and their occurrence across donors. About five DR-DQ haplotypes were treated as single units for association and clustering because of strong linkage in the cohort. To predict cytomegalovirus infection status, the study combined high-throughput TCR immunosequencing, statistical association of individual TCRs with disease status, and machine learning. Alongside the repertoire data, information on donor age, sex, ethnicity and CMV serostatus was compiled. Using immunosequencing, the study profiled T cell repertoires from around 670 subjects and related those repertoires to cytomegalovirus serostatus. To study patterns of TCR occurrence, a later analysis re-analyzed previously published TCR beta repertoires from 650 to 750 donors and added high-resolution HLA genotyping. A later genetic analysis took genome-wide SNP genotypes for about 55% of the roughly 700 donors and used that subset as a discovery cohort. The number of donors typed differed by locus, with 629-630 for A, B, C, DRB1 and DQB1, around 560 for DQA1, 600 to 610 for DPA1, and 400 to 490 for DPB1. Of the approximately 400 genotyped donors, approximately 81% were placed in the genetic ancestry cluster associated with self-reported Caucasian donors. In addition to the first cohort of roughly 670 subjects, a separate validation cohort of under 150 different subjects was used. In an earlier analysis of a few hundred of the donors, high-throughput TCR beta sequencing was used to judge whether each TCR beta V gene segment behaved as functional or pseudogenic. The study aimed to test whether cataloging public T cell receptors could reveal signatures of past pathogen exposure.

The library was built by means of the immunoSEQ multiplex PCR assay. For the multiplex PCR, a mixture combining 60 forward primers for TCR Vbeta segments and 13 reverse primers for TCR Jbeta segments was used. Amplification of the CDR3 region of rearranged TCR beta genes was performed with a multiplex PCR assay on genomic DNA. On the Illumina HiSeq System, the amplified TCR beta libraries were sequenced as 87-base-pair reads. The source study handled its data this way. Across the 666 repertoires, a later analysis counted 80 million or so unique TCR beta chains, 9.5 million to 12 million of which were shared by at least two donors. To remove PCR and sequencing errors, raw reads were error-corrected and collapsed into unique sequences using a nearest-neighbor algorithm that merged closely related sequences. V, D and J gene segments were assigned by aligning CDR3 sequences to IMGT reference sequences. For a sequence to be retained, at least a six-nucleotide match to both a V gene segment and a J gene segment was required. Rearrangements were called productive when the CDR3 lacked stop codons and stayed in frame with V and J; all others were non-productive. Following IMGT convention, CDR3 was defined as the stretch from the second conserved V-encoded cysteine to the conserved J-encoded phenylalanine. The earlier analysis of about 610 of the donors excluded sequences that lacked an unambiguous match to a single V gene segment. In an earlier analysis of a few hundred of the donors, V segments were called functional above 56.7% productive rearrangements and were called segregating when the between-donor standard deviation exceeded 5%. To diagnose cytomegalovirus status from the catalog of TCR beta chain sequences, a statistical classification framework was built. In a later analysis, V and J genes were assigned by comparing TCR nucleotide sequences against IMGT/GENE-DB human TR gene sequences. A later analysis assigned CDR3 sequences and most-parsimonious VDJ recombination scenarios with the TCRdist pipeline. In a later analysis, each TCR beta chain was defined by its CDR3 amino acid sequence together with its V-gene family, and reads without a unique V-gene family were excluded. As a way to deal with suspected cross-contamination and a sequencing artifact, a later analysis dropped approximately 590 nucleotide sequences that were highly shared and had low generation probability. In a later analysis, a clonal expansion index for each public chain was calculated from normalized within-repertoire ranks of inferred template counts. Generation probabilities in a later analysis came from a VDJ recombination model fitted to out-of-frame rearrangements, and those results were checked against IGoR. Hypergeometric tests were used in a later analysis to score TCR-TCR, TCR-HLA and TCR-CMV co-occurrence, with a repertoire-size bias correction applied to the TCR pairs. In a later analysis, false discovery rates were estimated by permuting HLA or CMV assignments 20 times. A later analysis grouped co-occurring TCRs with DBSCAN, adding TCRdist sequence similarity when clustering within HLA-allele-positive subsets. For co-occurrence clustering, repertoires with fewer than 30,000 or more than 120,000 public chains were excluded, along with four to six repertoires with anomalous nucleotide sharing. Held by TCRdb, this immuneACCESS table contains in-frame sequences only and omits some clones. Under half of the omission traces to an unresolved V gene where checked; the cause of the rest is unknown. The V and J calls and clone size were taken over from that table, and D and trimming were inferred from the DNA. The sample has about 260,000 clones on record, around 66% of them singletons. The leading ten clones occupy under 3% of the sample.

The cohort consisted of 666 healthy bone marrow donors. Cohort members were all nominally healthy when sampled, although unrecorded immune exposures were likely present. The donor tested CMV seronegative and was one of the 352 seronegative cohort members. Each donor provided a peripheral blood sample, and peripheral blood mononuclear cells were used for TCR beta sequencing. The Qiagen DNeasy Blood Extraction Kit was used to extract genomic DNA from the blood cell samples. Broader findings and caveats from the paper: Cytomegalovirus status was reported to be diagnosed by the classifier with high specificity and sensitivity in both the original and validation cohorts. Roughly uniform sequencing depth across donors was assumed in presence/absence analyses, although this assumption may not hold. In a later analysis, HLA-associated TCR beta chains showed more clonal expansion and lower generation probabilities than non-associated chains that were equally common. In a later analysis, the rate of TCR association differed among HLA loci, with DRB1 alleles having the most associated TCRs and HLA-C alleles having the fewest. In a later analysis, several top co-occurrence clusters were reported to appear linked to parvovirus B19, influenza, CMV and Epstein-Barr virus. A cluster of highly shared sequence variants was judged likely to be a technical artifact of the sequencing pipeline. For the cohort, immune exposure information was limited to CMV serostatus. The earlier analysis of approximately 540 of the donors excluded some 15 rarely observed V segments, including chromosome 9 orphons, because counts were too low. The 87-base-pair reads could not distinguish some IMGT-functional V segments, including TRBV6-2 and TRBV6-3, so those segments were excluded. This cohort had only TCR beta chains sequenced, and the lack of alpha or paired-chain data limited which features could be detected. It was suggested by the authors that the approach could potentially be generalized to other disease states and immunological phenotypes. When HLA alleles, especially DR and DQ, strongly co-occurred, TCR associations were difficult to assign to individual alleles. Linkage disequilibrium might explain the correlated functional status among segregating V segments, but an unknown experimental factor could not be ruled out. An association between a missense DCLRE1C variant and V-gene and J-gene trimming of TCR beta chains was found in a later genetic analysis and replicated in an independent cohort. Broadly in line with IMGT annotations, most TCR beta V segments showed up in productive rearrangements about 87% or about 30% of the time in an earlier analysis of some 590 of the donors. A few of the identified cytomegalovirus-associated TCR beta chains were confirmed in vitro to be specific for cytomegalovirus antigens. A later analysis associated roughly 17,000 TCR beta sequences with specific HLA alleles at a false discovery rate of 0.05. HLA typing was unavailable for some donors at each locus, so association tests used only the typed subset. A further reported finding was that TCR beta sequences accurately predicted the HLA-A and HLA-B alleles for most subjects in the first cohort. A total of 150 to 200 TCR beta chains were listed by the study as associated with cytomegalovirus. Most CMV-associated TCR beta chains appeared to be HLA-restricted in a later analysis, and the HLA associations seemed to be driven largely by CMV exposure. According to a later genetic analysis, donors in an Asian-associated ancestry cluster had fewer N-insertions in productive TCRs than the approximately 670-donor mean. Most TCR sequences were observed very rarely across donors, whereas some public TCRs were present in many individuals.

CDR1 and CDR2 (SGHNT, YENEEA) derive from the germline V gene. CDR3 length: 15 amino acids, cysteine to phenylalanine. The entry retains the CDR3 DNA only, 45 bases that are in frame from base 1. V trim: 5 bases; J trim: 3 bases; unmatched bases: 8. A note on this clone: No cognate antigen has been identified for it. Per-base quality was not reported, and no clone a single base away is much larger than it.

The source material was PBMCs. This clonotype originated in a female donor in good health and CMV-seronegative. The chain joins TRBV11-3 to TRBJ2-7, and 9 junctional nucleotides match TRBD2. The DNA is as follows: TGTGCCAGCAGCCACAAGCGGGAGGCCAACTACGAGCAGTACTTC. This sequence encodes CASSHKREANYEQYF.